What follows describes a single T cell receptor (beta chain). Antigen unknown. The sample originates from a study of blood T cells in healthy people across ages. General study results and limits: Researchers judged that diversity estimates from one million T cells fell short of true values. TCR beta diversity, measured per million T cells, fell in a roughly linear way with age.

Together with a sample-barcoded 5' primer, a J-beta primer mix was included in a second PCR lasting about 6 to 11 cycles. A template-switch adaptor that had 12 random nucleotides put a tag on each cDNA molecule. TCRdb redid the calling of the 5' RACE reads with MiXCR, one entry per CDR3 protein. In the table there are about 640,000 distinct CDR3 sequences, approximately 30% of which are singletons. The CDR3 spans 15 residues. CDR1 and CDR2 (germline): SGDLS, YYNGEE. V was clipped by 3 bases and J by 4 bases, with 16 bases between them. Drawn from each donor were roughly 10 milliliters of peripheral blood.

The chain carries TRBV9 and TRBJ1-1, with D possibly TRBD1 on 6 matching bases. The sequenced sample consisted of blood. The source of this sequence is a woman of 80 years or more in good health. The CDR3 reads CASSGLLGGGTEAFF. DNA for the CDR3: TGTGCCAGCAGCGGATTGCTAGGGGGAGGCACTGAAGCTTTCTTT.